There are a few counts of the clone carrying this T cell receptor (beta chain). Its antigen is still unknown. Trimming removed 3 bases at V and 6 bases at J, with 15 bases between. The CDR3 extends over 15 amino acids. Per germline, CDR1 SNHLY and CDR2 FYNNEI. This sample is drawn from a study of cytomegalovirus exposure and HLA in healthy donors. A multiplex PCR was run with 60 Vbeta primers and 13 Jbeta primers. The table came from immunoSEQ multiplex PCR; TCRdb's copy has only in-frame clones and leaves some out. The sample has approximately 150,000 clones, about 70% seen once; the top ten hold about 3.4%. Study results and caveats: The study dropped some indistinguishable V segments, TRBV6-2 and TRBV6-3 among them. Productive status was seen about 90% or about 30% of the time for most TCR beta V segments in an earlier analysis.

The sequence derives from a male donor in good health and CMV-seronegative. The chain carries TRBV2 and TRBJ2-1; TRBD1 might be the D (6 bases). The sample comprised PBMCs. CDR3 loop: CASSDWGQGINEQFF. The CDR3 DNA reads as TGTGCCAGCAGTGATTGGGGTCAGGGGATCAATGAGCAGTTCTTC.